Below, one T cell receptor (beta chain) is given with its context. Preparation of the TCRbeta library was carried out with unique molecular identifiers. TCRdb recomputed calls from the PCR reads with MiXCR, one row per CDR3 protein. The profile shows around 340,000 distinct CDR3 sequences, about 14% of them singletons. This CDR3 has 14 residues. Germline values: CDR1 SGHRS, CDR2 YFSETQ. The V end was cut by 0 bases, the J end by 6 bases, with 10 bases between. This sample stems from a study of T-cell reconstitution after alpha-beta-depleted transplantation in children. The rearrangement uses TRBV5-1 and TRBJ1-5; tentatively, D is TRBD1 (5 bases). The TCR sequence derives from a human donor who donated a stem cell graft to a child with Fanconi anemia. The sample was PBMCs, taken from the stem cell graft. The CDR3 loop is CASSLGDSFQPQHF. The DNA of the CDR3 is TGCGCCAGCAGCTTGGGGGACTCTTTTCAGCCCCAGCATTTT. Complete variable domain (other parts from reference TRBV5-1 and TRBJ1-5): KAGVTQTPRYLIKTRGQQVTLSCSPISGHRSVSWYQQTPGQGLQFLFEYFSETQRNKGNFPGRFSGRQFSNSRSEMNVSTLELGDSALYLCASSLGDSFQPQHFGDGTRLSIL.